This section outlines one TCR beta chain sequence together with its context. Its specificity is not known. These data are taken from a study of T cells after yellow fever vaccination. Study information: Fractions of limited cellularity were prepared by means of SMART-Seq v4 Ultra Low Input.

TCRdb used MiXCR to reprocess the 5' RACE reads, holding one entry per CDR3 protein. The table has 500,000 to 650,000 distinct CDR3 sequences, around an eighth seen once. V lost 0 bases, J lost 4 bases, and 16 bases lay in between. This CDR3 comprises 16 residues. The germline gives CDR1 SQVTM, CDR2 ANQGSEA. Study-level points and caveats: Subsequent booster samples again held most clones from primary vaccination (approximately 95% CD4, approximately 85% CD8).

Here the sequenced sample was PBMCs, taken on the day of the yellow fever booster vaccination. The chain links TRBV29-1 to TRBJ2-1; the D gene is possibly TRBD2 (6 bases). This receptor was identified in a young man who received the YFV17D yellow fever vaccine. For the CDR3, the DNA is TGCAGCGTTGAAGATAACAGGTCCGGGACTTACAATGAGCAGTTCTTC. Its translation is CSVEDNRSGTYNEQFF.